The clone carrying this T cell receptor (beta chain) was found a few times. Trimming removed 6 bases from V and 9 bases from J; junction bases left unmatched: 7. The CDR3 contains 13 residues. Per the germline V gene, CDR1 is SNHLY and CDR2 is FYNNEI. The Seattle patients joined while their infection was active and were tracked longitudinally afterward. Only in-frame clones appear in the TCRdb table, and some are missing; sequencing was by immunoSEQ multiplex PCR. Of about 92,000 clones listed, roughly 87% are singletons. The data were taken from a study of blood T cell repertoires in COVID-19. The wider study: Acute-phase and convalescent COVID-19 samples originated in the United States, Italy and Spain. T cells, B-cell-depleted T cells, or PBMCs provided the cDNA or gDNA that served as material.

What was sequenced was peripheral blood. The TCR sequence derives from a woman aged 60-75 years with COVID-19, enrolled during active disease. The J gene is TRBJ1-5, the V gene TRBV2; the match to TRBD1 covers 8 bases. The CDR3 sequence is CASRGDGTGPQHF. The CDR3 nucleotides are TGTGCCAGCAGGGGGGACGGGACAGGGCCCCAGCATTTT.